The entry below gives a single TCR beta chain sequence along with its context. CDR1 is LGHDT and CDR2 is YNNKEL in the germline V gene (reference sequence). V gave up 1 base and J gave up 8 bases; unmatched junction bases: 5. This CDR3 region has 15 residues. The data derive from a study of T cell responses to AZD1222 COVID-19 vaccine. The protocol was immunoSEQ multiplex PCR, while the TCRdb copy is restricted to in-frame clones and leaves out a portion. The sample consists of about 170,000 clones, roughly 92% of them appearing once. The chain combines TRBV3-1 (or the pseudogene TRBV3-2) with TRBJ2-1, with 10 bases that match TRBD2. Specimen: peripheral blood, collected on day 0 of AZD1222 vaccination. The clonotype comes from an adult in good health. The CDR3 region has the DNA TGTGCCAGCAGCCAAGCACTAGCGGGAAGCCATGAGCAGTTCTTC. Encoded protein: CASSQALAGSHEQFF.